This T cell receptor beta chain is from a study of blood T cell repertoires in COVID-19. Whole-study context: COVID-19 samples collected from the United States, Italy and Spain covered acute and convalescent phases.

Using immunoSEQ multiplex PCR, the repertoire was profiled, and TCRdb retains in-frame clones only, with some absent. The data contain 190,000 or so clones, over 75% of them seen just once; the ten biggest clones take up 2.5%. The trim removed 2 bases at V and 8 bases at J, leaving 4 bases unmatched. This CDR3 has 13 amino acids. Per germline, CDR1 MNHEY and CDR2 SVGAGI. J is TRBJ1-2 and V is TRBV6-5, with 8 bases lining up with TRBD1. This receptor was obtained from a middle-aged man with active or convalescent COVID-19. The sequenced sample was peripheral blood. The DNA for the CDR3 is TGTGCCAGCAGTTACGGACAGGGAAGGGGCTACACCTTC. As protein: CASSYGQGRGYTF.